The present TCR beta chain was sequenced within a study of blood T cell repertoires in COVID-19. In the study overall: Specimens from acute and convalescent COVID-19 originated in the United States, Italy and Spain. Sources were T cells, B-cell-depleted T cells, or PBMCs; the material itself was cDNA or gDNA.

Original handling: Amplification of reference gene primers provided the estimated nucleated cell counts. TCRdb keeps only in-frame clones here, not all; method: immunoSEQ multiplex PCR. V, J and clone size were drawn from that table, and D and trimming were deduced from the DNA. The sample has approximately 190,000 clones, roughly 84% seen once; the top ten hold about 6.8%. V lost 6 bases and J 0 bases, leaving 12 bases between the germline ends. This CDR3 has 15 amino acids. Germline-derived CDR1 and CDR2 are MNHEY and SMNVEV (reference sequence). The chain carries TRBV27 and TRBJ1-3, with D hard to call. The sequencing sample was made of peripheral blood. This sequence originates from a middle-aged woman who had recovered from COVID-19. The CDR3 DNA reads as TGTGCCAGCAGCCCCAGTCGAACCTCTGGAAACACCATATATTTT. As protein: CASSPSRTSGNTIYF.